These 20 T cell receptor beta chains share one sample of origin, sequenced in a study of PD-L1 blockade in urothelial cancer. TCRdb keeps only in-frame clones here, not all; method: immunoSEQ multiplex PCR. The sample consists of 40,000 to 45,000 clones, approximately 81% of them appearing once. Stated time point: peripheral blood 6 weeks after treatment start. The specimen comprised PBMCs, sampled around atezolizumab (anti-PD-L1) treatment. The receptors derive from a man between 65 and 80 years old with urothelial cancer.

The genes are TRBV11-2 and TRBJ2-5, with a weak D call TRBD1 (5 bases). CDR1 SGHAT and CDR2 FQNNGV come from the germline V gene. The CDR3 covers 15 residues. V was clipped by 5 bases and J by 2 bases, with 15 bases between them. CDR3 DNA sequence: TGTGCCAGCAGCCCGACCAGGGTGGGACAAGAGACCCAGTACTTC. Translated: CASSPTRVGQETQYF.

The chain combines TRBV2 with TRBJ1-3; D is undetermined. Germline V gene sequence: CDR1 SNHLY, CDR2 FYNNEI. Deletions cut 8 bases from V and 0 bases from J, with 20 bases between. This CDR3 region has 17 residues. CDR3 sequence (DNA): TGTGCCAGCCAGAGACCGGTCGGGAGGAGCTCTGGAAACACCATATATTTT. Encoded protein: CASQRPVGRSSGNTIYF.

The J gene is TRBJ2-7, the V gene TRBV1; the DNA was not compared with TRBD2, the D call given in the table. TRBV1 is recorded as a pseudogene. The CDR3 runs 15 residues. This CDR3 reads CTSSQVDSEIYEQYF. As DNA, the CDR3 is TGCACCAGCAGCCAAGTTGATAGCGAGATTTACGAGCAGTACTTC.

The CDR3 DNA reads as TGTGCCAGCAGCTTGGCCTTGGAGTACGAGCAGTACTTC. Translating gives CASSLALEYEQYF. The rearrangement uses TRBV5-5 and TRBJ2-7; D remains unclear. CDR3 size: 13 residues. The V gene lost 0 bases and the J gene lost 4 bases, with 8 bases spanning the gap. Germline V gene data show CDR1 as SGHKS and CDR2 as YYEKEE (reference sequence).

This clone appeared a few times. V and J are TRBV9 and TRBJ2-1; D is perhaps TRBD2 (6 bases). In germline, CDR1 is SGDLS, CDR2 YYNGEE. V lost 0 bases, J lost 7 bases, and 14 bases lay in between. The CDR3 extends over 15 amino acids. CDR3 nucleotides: TGTGCCAGCAGCGTAGGGCGGGGTTGGGTGAATGAGCAGTTCTTC. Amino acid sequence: CASSVGRGWVNEQFF.

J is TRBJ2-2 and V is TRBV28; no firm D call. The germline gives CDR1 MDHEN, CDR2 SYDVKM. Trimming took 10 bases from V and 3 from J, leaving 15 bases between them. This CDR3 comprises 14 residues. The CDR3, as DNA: TGTGCCACCCTCCAGAGCCGGGACACCGGGGAGCTGTTTTTT. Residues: CATLQSRDTGELFF.

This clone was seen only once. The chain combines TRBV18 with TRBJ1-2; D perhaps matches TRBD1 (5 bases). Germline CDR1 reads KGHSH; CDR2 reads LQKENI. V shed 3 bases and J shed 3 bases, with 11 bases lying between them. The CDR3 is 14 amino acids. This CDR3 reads CASSPGGTDYGYTF. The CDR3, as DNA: TGTGCCAGCTCACCGGGGGGGACCGACTATGGCTACACCTTC.

CDR3 nucleotides: TGCAGCGTTTACAGGGTGGGTGAGTCCTACAATGAGCAGTTCTTC. Translated: CSVYRVGESYNEQFF. The gene calls are TRBV29-1 and TRBJ2-1, with a tentative D call TRBD1 (6 bases). The CDR3 contains 15 residues. V was clipped by 5 bases and J by 1 base, with 15 bases between them. In germline, CDR1 is SQVTM, CDR2 ANQGSEA.

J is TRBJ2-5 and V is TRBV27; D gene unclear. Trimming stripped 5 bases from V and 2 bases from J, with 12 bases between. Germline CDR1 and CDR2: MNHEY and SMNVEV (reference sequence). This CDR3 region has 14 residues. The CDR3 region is CASSRSWHQETQYF. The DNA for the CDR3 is TGTGCCAGCAGTCGATCGTGGCATCAAGAGACCCAGTACTTC.

The CDR3 bases are TGTGCCTGGAGTGACAGGGGGGGTCGCACAGATACGCAGTATTTT. Translated: CAWSDRGGRTDTQYF. The chain combines TRBV30 with TRBJ2-3, with a tentative D call TRBD1 (8 bases). V lost 1 base, J lost 1 base, and 12 bases lay in between. Germline V CDR1 and CDR2: GTSNPN, SVGIG (reference sequence). The CDR3 is 15 residues long.

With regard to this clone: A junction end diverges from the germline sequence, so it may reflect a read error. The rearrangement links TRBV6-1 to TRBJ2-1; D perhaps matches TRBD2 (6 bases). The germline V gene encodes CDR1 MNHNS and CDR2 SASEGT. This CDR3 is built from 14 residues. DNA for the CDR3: TGTGCCAGCAGTGAAGCGACTGGTGCCGGGAGAGTCGTCTTC. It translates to CASSEATGAGRVVF.

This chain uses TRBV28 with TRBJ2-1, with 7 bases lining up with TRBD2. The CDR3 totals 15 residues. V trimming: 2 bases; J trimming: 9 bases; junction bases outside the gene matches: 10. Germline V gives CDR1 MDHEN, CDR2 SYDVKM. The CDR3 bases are TGTGCCAGCAGTTTACGGGGGAGGGCCCTCGGTGAGCAGTTCTTC. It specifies CASSLRGRALGEQFF.

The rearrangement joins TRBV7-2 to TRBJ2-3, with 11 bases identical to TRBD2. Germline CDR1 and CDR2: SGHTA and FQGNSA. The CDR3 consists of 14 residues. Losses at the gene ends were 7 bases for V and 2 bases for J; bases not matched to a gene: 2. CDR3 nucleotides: TGTGCCAGCATTAGCGGGAGGGACACAGATACGCAGTATTTT. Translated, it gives CASISGRDTDTQYF.

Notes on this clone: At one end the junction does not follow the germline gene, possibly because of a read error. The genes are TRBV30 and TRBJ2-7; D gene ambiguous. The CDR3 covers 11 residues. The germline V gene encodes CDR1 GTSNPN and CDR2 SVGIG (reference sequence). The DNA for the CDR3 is TGTGCCTGGAGTGTGGGCCAAAGATTCCTCTTC. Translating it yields CAWSVGQRFLF.

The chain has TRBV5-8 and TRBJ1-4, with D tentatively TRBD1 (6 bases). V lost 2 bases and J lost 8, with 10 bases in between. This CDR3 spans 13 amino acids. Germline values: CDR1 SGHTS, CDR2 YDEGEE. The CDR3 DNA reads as TGTGCCAGCAGCTTTCCAGGGGTCGAAAAACTGTTTTTT. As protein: CASSFPGVEKLFF.

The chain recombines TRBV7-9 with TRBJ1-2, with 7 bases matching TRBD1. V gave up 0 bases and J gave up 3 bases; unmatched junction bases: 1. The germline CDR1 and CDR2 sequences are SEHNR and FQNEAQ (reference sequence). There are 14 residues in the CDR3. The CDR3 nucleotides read TGTGCCAGCAGCTTAGCCGGGACAGACTATGGCTACACCTTC. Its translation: CASSLAGTDYGYTF. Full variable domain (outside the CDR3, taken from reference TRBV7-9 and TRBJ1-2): DTGVSQNPRHKITKRGQNVTFRCDPISEHNRLYWYRQTLGQGPEFLTYFQNEAQLEKSRLLSDRFSAERPKGSFSTLEIQRTEQGDSAMYLCASSLAGTDYGYTFGSGTRLTVV.

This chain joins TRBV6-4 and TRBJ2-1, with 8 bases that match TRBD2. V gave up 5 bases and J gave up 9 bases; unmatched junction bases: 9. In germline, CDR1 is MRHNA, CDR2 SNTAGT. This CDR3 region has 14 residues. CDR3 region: CASSSGAGGTEQFF. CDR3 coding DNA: TGTGCCAGCAGTTCGGGGGCGGGGGGCACTGAGCAGTTCTTC.

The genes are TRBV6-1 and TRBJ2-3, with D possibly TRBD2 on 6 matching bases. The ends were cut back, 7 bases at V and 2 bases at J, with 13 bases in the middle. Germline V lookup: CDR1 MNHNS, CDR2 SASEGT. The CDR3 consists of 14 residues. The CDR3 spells CASILAKNTDTQYF. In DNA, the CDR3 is TGTGCCAGCATCCTAGCGAAAAACACAGATACGCAGTATTTT.

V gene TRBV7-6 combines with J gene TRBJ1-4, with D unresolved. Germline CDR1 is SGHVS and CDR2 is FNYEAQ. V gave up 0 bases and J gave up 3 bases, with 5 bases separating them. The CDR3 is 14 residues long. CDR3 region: CASSLAGPNEKLFF. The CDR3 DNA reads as TGTGCCAGCAGCTTAGCTGGGCCTAATGAAAAACTGTTTTTT.

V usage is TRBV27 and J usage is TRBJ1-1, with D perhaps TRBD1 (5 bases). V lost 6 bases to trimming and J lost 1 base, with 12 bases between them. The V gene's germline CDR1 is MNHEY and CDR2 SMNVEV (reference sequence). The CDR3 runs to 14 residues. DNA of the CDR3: TGTGCCAGCAGCTTCAGGGATGCGAACACTGAAGCTTTCTTT. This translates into CASSFRDANTEAFF.